The sequence of this T cell receptor beta chain was determined in a study of blood T cell repertoires in COVID-19. V was clipped by 7 bases and J by 7 bases; unmatched bases: 9. The germline CDR1 and CDR2 sequences are SGHTA and FQGNSA. CDR3 size: 15 residues. Libraries were prepared by immunoSEQ multiplex PCR; TCRdb keeps only in-frame clonotypes and omits some of them. Of roughly 180,000 clones in the sample, approximately 90% are singletons; the top ten hold about 2.3%. In this sample, this clone turned up a few times. The sequenced material came from PBMCs or T cells enriched from blood (not recorded which). This TCR came from a woman aged 25 to 45 who had recovered from COVID-19. V gene TRBV7-2 combines with J gene TRBJ1-6; 8 nucleotides agree with TRBD1. CDR3 in DNA: TGTGCCAGCACCGCTGACAGGGGAAGAAATTCACCCCTCCACTTT. Translation: CASTADRGRNSPLHF.